The subject of this entry is one T cell receptor beta chain. What this receptor recognizes is not known. Base qualities are not provided; no much larger clone lies one nucleotide away. Separate from the roughly 700-subject first cohort, the validation cohort of about 130 subjects was the group to which the donors belonged. These data belong to a study of cytomegalovirus exposure and HLA in healthy donors (dated by TCRdb to the late 2010s). Describing the broader study: According to a later analysis, one platform produced both the roughly 130 validation repertoires and the 666 repertoires of the first cohort. A separate validation cohort of roughly 110 different subjects was used in addition to the 666-subject first cohort. To predict cytomegalovirus infection status, the study brought together high-throughput TCR immunosequencing, statistical association of individual TCRs with disease status, and machine learning. The study aimed to test whether cataloging public T cell receptors could reveal signatures of past pathogen exposure. What the authors observed across the whole study: A later analysis found that TCRs clustered in the first cohort also tended to co-occur in the roughly 120 validation repertoires, with 94% of cluster scores above 0. While some public TCRs were present in many individuals, most TCR sequences turned up only very rarely across donors. The validation cohort had no HLA typing available for a later analysis, so co-occurrence within that cohort was assessed over all 120 or so repertoires. In vitro tests confirmed that a few of the cytomegalovirus-associated TCR beta chains recognize cytomegalovirus antigens. In both the original and validation cohorts, the classifier was reported to diagnose cytomegalovirus status with high specificity and sensitivity. The study gave a list of under 200 TCR beta chains associated with cytomegalovirus. It was suggested by the authors that the approach could potentially be generalized to other disease states and immunological phenotypes.

Library prep was done by the immunoSEQ multiplex PCR assay. The study's own analysis went as follows. A statistical classification framework was built to diagnose cytomegalovirus status from the catalog of TCR beta chain sequences. TCRdb took this table from immuneACCESS and kept in-frame rearrangements with V and J called. Such tables lack part of the clones; where checked against another copy, unresolved V genes explain under half of the gap, and the rest is unexplained. D and trimming come from the DNA, and the V and J calls and clone size come from that table. Here the sample has about 120,000 clones; about 90% occur a single time. The ten biggest clones cover 1.5% to 2% of the sample. CDR3 length: 13 amino acids, cysteine to phenylalanine. Only the CDR3 part of the read is kept: 39 bases, read in frame from the first base. Germline trimming amounts to 5 bases on V and 6 bases on J, with 2 as the count of junction bases outside the gene matches. CDR1 and CDR2 are read off the germline V gene as MDHEN and SYDVKM.

Material for sequencing was PBMCs. Rearrangement joined TRBV28 to TRBJ2-2; 8 nucleotides in the junction match TRBD1. The TCR comes from a woman under 30 in good health and CMV-seronegative. The DNA is as follows: TGTGCCAGCAGTGGGACAGGAGCCGGGGAGCTGTTTTTT. This gives the protein CASSGTGAGELFF.